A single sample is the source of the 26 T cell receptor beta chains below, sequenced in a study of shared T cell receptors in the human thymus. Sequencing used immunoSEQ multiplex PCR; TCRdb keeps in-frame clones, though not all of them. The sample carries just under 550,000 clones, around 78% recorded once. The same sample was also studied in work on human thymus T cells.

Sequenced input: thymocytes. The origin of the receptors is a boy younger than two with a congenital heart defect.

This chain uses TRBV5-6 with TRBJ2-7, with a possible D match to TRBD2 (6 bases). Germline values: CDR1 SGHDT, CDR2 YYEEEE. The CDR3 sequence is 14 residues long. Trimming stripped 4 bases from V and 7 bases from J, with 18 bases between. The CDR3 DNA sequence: TGTGCCAGCAGCACAGGACTACTTGGAACGGAGCAGTACTTC. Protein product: CASSTGLLGTEQYF. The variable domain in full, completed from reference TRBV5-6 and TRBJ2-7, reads DAGVTQSPTHLIKTRGQQVTLRCSPKSGHDTVSWYQQALGQGPQFIFQYYEEEERQRGNFPDRFSGHQFPNYSSELNVNALLLGDSALYLCASSTGLLGTEQYFGPGTRLTVT.

In nucleotides, the CDR3 is TGTGCCAGCAGCCACCGGGACAGGGAGTACGAGCAGTACTTC. Its translation is CASSHRDREYEQYF. This chain links TRBV14 with TRBJ2-7; TRBD1 matches 9 bases. The CDR3 loop spans 14 amino acids. In germline, CDR1 is SGHDN, CDR2 FVKESK. The V and J ends lost 3 bases and 4 bases, in that order; junction bases with no gene match: 4.

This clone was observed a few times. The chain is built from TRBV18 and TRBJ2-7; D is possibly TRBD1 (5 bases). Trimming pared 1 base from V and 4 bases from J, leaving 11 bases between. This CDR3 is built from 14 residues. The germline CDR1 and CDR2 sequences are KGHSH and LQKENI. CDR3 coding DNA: TGTGCCAGCTCACCACAGGGGTCCCCTTACGAGCAGTACTTC. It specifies CASSPQGSPYEQYF. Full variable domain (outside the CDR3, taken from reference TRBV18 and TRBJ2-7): NAGVMQNPRHLVRRRGQEARLRCSPMKGHSHVYWYRQLPEEGLKFMVYLQKENIIDESGMPKERFSAEFPKEGPSILRIQQVVRGDSAAYFCASSPQGSPYEQYFGPGTRLTVT.

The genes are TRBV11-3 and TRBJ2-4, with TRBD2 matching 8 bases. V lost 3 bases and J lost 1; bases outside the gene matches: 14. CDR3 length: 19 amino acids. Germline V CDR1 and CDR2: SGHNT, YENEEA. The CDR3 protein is CASSFTRKSGSLAKNIQYF. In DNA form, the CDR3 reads TGTGCCAGCAGCTTTACCCGGAAAAGCGGGAGTCTCGCCAAAAACATTCAGTACTTC. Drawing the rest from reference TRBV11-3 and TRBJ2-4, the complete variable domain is EAGVVQSPRYKIIEKKQPVAFWCNPISGHNTLYWYLQNLGQGPELLIRYENEEAVDDSQLPKDRFSAERLKGVDSTLKIQPAELGDSAVYLCASSFTRKSGSLAKNIQYFGAGTRLSVL.

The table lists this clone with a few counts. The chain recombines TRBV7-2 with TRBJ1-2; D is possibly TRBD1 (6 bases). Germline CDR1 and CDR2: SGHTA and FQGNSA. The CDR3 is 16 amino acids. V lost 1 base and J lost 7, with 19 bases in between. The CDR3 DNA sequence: TGTGCCAGCAGCTTAGAAGGGAGGGGGAGGGGTTTTGGCTACACCTTC. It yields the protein CASSLEGRGRGFGYTF.

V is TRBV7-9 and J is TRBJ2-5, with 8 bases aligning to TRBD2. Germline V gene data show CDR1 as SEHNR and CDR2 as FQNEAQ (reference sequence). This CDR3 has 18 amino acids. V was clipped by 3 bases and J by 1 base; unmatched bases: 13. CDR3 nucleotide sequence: TGTGCCAGCAGCTTCCCTAGGAGGCGGGAGGCACCCCAAGAGACCCAGTACTTC. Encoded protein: CASSFPRRREAPQETQYF.

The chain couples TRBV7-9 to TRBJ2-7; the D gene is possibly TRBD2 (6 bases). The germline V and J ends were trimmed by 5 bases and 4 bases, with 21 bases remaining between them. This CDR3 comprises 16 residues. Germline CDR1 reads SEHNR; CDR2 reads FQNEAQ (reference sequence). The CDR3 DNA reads TGTGCCAGCAGCCCTTATACCCTTCCCGGGAGTTACGAGCAGTACTTC. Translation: CASSPYTLPGSYEQYF. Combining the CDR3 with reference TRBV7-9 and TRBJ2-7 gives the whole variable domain DTGVSQNPRHKITKRGQNVTFRCDPISEHNRLYWYRQTLGQGPEFLTYFQNEAQLEKSRLLSDRFSAERPKGSFSTLEIQRTEQGDSAMYLCASSPYTLPGSYEQYFGPGTRLTVT.

In nucleotides, the CDR3 is TGTGCCAGCAGCTTGGGGGGACAGGGTACCAATGAGCAGTTCTTC. Protein product: CASSLGGQGTNEQFF. The chain uses TRBV5-4 and TRBJ2-1; 9 nucleotides match TRBD1. The trim removed 0 bases at V and 6 bases at J, leaving 4 bases unmatched. Germline V CDR1 and CDR2: SGHNT, YYREEE (reference sequence). The CDR3 loop spans 15 amino acids.

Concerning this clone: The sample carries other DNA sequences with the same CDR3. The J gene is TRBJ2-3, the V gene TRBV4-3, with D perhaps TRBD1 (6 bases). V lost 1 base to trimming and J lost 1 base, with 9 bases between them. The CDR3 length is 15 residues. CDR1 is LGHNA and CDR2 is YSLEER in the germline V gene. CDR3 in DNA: TGCGCCAGCAGCCAAGTCCCAGGGGGCACAGATACGCAGTATTTT. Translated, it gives CASSQVPGGTDTQYF.

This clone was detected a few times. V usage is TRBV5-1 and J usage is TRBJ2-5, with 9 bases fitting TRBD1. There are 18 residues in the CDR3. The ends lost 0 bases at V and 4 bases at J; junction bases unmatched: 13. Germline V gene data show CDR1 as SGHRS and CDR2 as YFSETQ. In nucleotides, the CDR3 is TGCGCCAGCAGCTTGGGTGCTCCGGGGACAGGGATTCGAGAGACCCAGTACTTC. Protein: CASSLGAPGTGIRETQYF.

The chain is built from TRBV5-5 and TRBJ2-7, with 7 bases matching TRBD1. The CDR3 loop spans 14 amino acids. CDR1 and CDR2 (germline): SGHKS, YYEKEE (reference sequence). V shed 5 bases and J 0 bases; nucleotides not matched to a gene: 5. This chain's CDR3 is CASSYRGHSYEQYF. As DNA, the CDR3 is TGTGCCAGCAGTTACAGGGGTCACTCCTACGAGCAGTACTTC.

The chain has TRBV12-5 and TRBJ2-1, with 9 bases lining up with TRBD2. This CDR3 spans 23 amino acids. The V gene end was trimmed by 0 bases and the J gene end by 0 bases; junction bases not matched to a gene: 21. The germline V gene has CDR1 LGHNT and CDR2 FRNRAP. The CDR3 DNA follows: TGTGCTAGTGGTTTGGTACTCCCTCTTACAGGGACTAGCTTTCCCCGCTCCTACAATGAGCAGTTCTTC. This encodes CASGLVLPLTGTSFPRSYNEQFF. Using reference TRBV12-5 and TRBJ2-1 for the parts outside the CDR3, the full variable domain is DARVTQTPRHKVTEMGQEVTMRCQPILGHNTVFWYRQTMMQGLELLAYFRNRAPLDDSGMPKDRFSAEMPDATLATLKIQPSEPRDSAVYFCASGLVLPLTGTSFPRSYNEQFFGPGTRLTVL.

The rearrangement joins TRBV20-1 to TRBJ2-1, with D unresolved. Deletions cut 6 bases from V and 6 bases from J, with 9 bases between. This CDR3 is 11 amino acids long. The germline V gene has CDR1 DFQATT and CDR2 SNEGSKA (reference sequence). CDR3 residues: CSAAYGNEQFF. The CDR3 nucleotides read TGCAGTGCCGCGTACGGCAATGAGCAGTTCTTC.

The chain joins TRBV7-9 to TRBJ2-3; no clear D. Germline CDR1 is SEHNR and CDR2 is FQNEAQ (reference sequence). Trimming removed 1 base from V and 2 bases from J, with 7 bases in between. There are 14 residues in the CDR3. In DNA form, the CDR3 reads TGTGCCAGCAGCTTAGGGTTAGTCACAGATACGCAGTATTTT. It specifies CASSLGLVTDTQYF.

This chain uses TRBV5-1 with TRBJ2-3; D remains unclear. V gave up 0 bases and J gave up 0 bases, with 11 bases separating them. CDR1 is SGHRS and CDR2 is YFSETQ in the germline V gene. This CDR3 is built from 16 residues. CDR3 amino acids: CASSLVWQSSTDTQYF. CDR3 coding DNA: TGCGCCAGCAGCTTGGTATGGCAGTCTAGCACAGATACGCAGTATTTT.

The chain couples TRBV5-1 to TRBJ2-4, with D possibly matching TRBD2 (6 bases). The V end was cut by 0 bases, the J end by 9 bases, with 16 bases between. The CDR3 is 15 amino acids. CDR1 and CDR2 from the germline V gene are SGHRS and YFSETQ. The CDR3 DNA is TGCGCCAGCAGCTTGGCTAGCGCCCCCCGGCCCATTCAGTACTTC. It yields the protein CASSLASAPRPIQYF.

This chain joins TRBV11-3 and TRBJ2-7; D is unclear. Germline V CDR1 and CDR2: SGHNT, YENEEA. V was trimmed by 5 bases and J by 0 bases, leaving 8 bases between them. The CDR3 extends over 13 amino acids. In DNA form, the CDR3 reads TGTGCCAGCAGCCCCCCCCTCTCCTACGAGCAGTACTTC. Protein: CASSPPLSYEQYF.

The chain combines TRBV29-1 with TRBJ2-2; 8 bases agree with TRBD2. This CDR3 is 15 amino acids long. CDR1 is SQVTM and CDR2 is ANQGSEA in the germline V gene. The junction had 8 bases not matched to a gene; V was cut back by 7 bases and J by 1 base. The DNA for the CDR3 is TGCAGCGCCAGCCTCCGGGGGGGGAACACCGGGGAGCTGTTTTTT. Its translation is CSASLRGGNTGELFF.

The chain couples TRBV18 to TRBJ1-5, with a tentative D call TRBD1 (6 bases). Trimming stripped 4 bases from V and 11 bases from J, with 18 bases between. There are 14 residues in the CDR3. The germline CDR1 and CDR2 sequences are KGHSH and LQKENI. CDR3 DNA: TGTGCCAGCTCACAGGGGGGGGGCCTGGAAGCCCAGCATTTT. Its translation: CASSQGGGLEAQHF.

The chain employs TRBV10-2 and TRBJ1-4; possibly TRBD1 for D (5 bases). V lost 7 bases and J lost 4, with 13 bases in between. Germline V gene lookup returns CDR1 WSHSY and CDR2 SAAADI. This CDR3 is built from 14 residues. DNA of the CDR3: TGCGCCAGCACCCTCACAGGTGATAATGAAAAACTGTTTTTT. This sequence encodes CASTLTGDNEKLFF.

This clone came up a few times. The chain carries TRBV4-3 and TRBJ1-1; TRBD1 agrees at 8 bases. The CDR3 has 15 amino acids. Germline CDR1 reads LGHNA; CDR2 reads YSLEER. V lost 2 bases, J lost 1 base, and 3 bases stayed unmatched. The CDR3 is CASSQHGQGNTEAFF. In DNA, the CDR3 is TGCGCCAGCAGCCAACACGGACAGGGGAACACTGAAGCTTTCTTT.

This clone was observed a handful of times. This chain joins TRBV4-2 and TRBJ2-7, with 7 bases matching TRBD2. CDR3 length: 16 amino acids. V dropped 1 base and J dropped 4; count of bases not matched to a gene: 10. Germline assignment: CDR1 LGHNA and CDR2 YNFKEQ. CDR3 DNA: TGTGCCAGCAGCCAAGGCGGGGCGGGGAGGGAGTACGAGCAGTACTTC. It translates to CASSQGGAGREYEQYF.

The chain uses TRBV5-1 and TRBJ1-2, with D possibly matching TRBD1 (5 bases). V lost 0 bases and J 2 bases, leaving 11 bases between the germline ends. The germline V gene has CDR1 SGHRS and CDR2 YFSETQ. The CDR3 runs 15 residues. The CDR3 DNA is TGCGCCAGCAGCTTGGACCAGGGCCCCAACTATGGCTACACCTTC. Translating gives CASSLDQGPNYGYTF.

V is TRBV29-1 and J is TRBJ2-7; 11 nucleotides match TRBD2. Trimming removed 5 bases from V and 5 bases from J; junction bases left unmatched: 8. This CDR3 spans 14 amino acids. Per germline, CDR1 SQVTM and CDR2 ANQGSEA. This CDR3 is CSVTVLAGADEQYF. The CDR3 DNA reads TGCAGCGTTACCGTACTAGCGGGAGCCGACGAGCAGTACTTC.

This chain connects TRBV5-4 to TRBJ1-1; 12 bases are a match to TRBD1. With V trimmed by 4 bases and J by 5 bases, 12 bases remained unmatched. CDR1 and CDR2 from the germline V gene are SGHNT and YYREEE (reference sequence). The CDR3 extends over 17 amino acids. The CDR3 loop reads CASSLTGTGGAGTEAFF. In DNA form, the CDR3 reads TGTGCCAGCAGCCTCACCGGGACAGGGGGCGCGGGGACTGAAGCTTTCTTT.

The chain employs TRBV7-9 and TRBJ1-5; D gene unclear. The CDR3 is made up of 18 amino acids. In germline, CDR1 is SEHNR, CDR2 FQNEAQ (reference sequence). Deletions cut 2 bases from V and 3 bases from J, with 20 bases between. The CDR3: CASSLTNPRGFPNQPQHF. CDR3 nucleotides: TGTGCCAGCAGCTTAACAAACCCCCGAGGCTTCCCCAATCAGCCCCAGCATTTT.